The rows below give T cell receptor beta chains drawn from one sample of a study of cytotoxic CD8 clonotypes in ibrutinib-treated CLL. Profiling relied on immunoSEQ multiplex PCR, and the TCRdb table lists in-frame clones only, not all of them. The table has 52,000 or so clones, less than 90% seen once; the top ten hold 20%. The input for sequencing was PBMCs, taken after 24 months of ibrutinib treatment. The receptors stem from a human donor with chronic lymphocytic leukemia. CDR3s include the opening cysteine and the closing phenylalanine or tryptophan. The D gene is left open where the match is weak. Rows may omit the clone size; those that give it use once, few, many or a size class.

D,J,V,size,CDR3,DNA
NA,TRBJ2-2,TRBV7-6,NA,CASSFNPGGNTGELFF,TGTGCCAGCAGCTTTAACCCAGGCGGGAACACCGGGGAGCTGTTTTTT
TRBD1,TRBJ1-2,TRBV4-1,NA,CASSQAGTGAGYTF,TGCGCCAGCAGCCAAGCCGGGACAGGGGCTGGCTACACCTTC
NA,TRBJ2-5,TRBV7-7,NA,CASSLAGDGQETQYF,TGTGCCAGCAGCTTAGCGGGGGACGGCCAAGAGACCCAGTACTTC
NA,TRBJ2-7,TRBV21-1,few,CASSSHGTAFGQYF,TGTGCCAGCAGCTCCCACGGGACCGCCTTCGGGCAGTACTTC
NA,TRBJ1-3,TRBV5-4,NA,CASSPMTGAGNTIYF,TGTGCCAGCAGCCCAATGACAGGAGCTGGAAACACCATATATTTT
NA,TRBJ1-4,TRBV7-9,NA,CASSLGRNSEKLFF,TGTGCCAGCAGCTTGGGACGGAACAGTGAAAAACTGTTTTTT
TRBD1,TRBJ2-7,TRBV6-5,NA,CASRPGQGTYEQYF,TGTGCCAGCAGGCCGGGACAGGGGACCTACGAGCAGTACTTC
TRBD1,TRBJ1-1,TRBV2,NA,CASRRTGSNTEAFF,TGTGCCAGCAGGCGGACAGGGTCGAACACTGAAGCTTTCTTT
NA,TRBJ2-1,TRBV6-1,few,CASSEQGRQKGQFF,TGTGCCAGCAGTGAACAGGGCAGGCAAAAGGGGCAGTTCTTC
NA,TRBJ1-2,TRBV5-6,NA,CASSLSGAEGYTF,TGTGCCAGCAGCTTGTCGGGGGCCGAAGGCTACACCTTC
NA,TRBJ1-1,TRBV11-2,NA,CASSNPRGRARSRSEAFF,TGTGCCAGCAGTAATCCCCGCGGCAGGGCCCGGAGTCGGAGTGAAGCTTTCTTT
NA,TRBJ2-5,TRBV20-1,NA,CSASLETQYF,TGCAGTGCATCCCTTGAGACCCAGTACTTC
NA,TRBJ1-1,TRBV6-1,NA,CASSTKKNTEAFF,TGTGCCAGCAGTACTAAGAAGAACACTGAAGCTTTCTTT
TRBD1,TRBJ1-4,TRBV19,NA,CASSVGQGEASEKLFF,TGTGCCAGTAGTGTCGGACAGGGGGAGGCAAGTGAAAAACTGTTTTTT
TRBD2,TRBJ2-1,TRBV25-1,NA,CASSQAGGKIEQFF,TGTGCCAGCAGCCAAGCGGGAGGAAAGATAGAGCAGTTCTTC
NA,TRBJ2-2,TRBV5-8,NA,CASFSGLSNTGELFF,TGTGCCAGCTTCTCAGGGCTTTCGAACACCGGGGAGCTGTTTTTT
NA,TRBJ2-1,TRBV5-1,NA,CASSLEGRRDNEQFF,TGCGCCAGCAGCTTGGAGGGGCGCCGGGACAATGAGCAGTTCTTC
TRBD2,TRBJ2-3,TRBV18,NA,CASSPPGLASTDTQYF,TGTGCCAGCTCACCTCCGGGACTAGCGAGCACAGATACGCAGTATTTT
NA,TRBJ2-7,TRBV6-6,NA,CASSSQGWISYEQYF,TGTGCCAGCAGTTCACAGGGTTGGATCTCCTACGAGCAGTACTTC
TRBD1,TRBJ1-2,TRBV19,NA,CASSNRGPANYGYTF,TGTGCCAGTAGTAACAGGGGGCCAGCTAACTATGGCTACACCTTC
NA,TRBJ1-1,TRBV7-9,NA,CASSLGGRQNTEAFF,TGTGCCAGCAGCTTAGGGGGCAGACAGAACACTGAAGCTTTCTTT
TRBD1,TRBJ2-2,TRBV19,few,CASTSRDSPTGELFF,TGTGCCAGTACCTCCCGGGACAGCCCCACCGGGGAGCTGTTTTTT
NA,TRBJ2-2,TRBV27,NA,CASSLGGSLYTGELFF,TGTGCCAGCAGTTTAGGGGGCTCCTTGTACACCGGGGAGCTGTTTTTT
TRBD1,TRBJ1-2,TRBV7-9,few,CASRRAGQGALGYGYTF,TGTGCCAGCAGAAGAGCGGGACAGGGGGCTCTCGGCTATGGCTACACCTTC
NA,TRBJ2-1,TRBV9,NA,CASSEMGRSDNEQFF,TGTGCCAGCAGCGAAATGGGTAGGTCGGACAATGAGCAGTTCTTC
NA,TRBJ1-5,TRBV27,NA,CASSLGGAGQPQHF,TGTGCCAGCAGTTTAGGGGGAGCTGGTCAGCCCCAGCATTTT
NA,TRBJ2-4,TRBV7-9,NA,CASSSPLPGPLPKNIQYF,TGTGCCAGCAGCTCTCCCCTCCCGGGGCCACTACCCAAAAACATTCAGTACTTC
NA,TRBJ2-7,TRBV7-9,NA,CASHPLGPGLEQYF,TGTGCCAGCCACCCGTTAGGCCCTGGGCTGGAGCAGTACTTC
NA,TRBJ2-7,TRBV25-1,NA,CASSERRSGTTYEQYF,TGTGCCAGCAGTGAACGTCGGTCGGGTACCACCTACGAGCAGTACTTC
TRBD1,TRBJ1-1,TRBV5-1,NA,CASSRSTGGNTEAFF,TGCGCCAGCAGCCGCTCGACAGGGGGGAACACTGAAGCTTTCTTT
NA,TRBJ2-2,TRBV5-1,NA,CASSLEGRNTGELFF,TGCGCCAGCAGCTTAGAAGGGAGAAACACCGGGGAGCTGTTTTTT
NA,TRBJ1-1,TRBV10-3,NA,CAISIGNTEAFF,TGTGCCATCAGTATAGGAAACACTGAAGCTTTCTTT
TRBD1,TRBJ2-1,TRBV27,NA,CASREQGAADYNEQFF,TGTGCCAGCAGAGAACAGGGGGCCGCGGACTACAATGAGCAGTTCTTC
TRBD1,TRBJ2-1,TRBV19,NA,CASSPRQGTSSYNEQFF,TGTGCCAGTAGTCCCCGACAGGGGACAAGCTCCTACAATGAGCAGTTCTTC
NA,TRBJ1-1,TRBV6-6,few,CASSSGVNTEAFF,TGTGCCAGCAGTTCCGGGGTCAACACTGAAGCTTTCTTT
TRBD1,TRBJ1-1,TRBV7-9,NA,CASSALRDRDTEAFF,TGTGCCAGCAGCGCGCTCCGGGACAGGGACACTGAAGCTTTCTTT
TRBD1,TRBJ2-4,TRBV9,NA,CASSAGTGQRDIQYF,TGTGCCAGCAGCGCCGGGACAGGTCAGAGGGACATTCAGTACTTC
NA,TRBJ1-4,TRBV5-1,few,CASSAGDGGGKLFF,TGCGCCAGCAGCGCGGGGGACGGTGGTGGAAAACTGTTTTTT
NA,TRBJ2-2,TRBV19,NA,CASSISSGTGELFF,TGTGCCAGTAGTATATCGTCAGGGACCGGGGAGCTGTTTTTT
TRBD1,TRBJ1-2,TRBV19,NA,CASSGQGLNYGYTF,TGTGCCAGTAGCGGACAGGGATTAAACTATGGCTACACCTTC
NA,TRBJ1-2,TRBV11-2,NA,CASSQETASSGYTF,TGCGCCAGCAGCCAGGAGACAGCTAGTTCTGGCTACACCTTC
TRBD2,TRBJ2-7,TRBV7-9,NA,CASSLAEVAGGSYEQYF,TGTGCCAGCAGCTTAGCGGAGGTAGCGGGAGGGTCCTACGAGCAGTACTTC
NA,TRBJ1-3,TRBV2,once,CASSALRGSQSSGNTIYF,TGTGCCAGCAGTGCTTTAAGGGGCTCCCAGAGCTCTGGAAACACCATATATTTT
NA,TRBJ2-2,TRBV9,NA,CASSVVGGGTGELFF,TGTGCCAGCAGCGTAGTTGGGGGAGGCACCGGGGAGCTGTTTTTT
TRBD2,TRBJ2-1,TRBV4-1,once,CASSQEPLAGVEQFF,TGCGCCAGCAGCCAAGAGCCGCTAGCGGGAGTTGAGCAGTTCTTC
NA,TRBJ2-3,TRBV30,NA,CAWSVGDTQYF,TGTGCCTGGAGTGTTGGGGATACGCAGTATTTT
NA,TRBJ2-3,TRBV6-5,NA,CASSYKGGFTDTQYF,TGTGCCAGCAGTTACAAAGGGGGATTCACAGATACGCAGTATTTT
NA,TRBJ1-1,TRBV18,few,CASSPRGSDTEAFF,TGTGCCAGCTCACCACGGGGGTCGGACACTGAAGCTTTCTTT
NA,TRBJ2-1,TRBV7-9,few,CASFPGYRQGSSYNEQFF,TGTGCCAGCTTCCCTGGCTACCGCCAGGGGAGCTCCTACAATGAGCAGTTCTTC
TRBD1,TRBJ2-5,TRBV7-2,NA,CASSLETGVGQYF,TGTGCCAGCAGCTTAGAAACAGGGGTGGGCCAGTACTTC
NA,TRBJ2-1,TRBV14,NA,CASSPTMVVSYNEQFF,TGTGCCAGCAGCCCTACTATGGTAGTAAGTTACAATGAGCAGTTCTTC
NA,TRBJ1-2,TRBV30,NA,CAWSGASRVGYTF,TGTGCCTGGAGTGGAGCAAGTCGAGTAGGCTACACCTTC
NA,TRBJ2-2,TRBV7-7,NA,CASSTGPGAGELFF,TGTGCCAGCAGCACGGGACCCGGGGCCGGGGAGCTGTTTTTT
NA,TRBJ2-5,TRBV7-2,NA,CASSYGRTWETQYF,TGTGCCAGCAGCTACGGGAGAACGTGGGAGACCCAGTACTTC
NA,TRBJ2-3,TRBV10-3,NA,CATRPTGADTQYF,TGTGCTACCCGGCCGACGGGGGCAGATACGCAGTATTTT
TRBD1,TRBJ2-7,TRBV19,NA,CASSQGQHEQYF,TGTGCCAGTAGCCAGGGACAGCACGAGCAGTACTTC
NA,TRBJ2-7,TRBV7-2,NA,CASSFNPAYEQYF,TGTGCCAGCAGCTTTAACCCAGCCTACGAGCAGTACTTC